Below, 27 T cell receptor beta chains from the same sample are listed, as sequenced in a study of T cells after posttransplantation cyclophosphamide. TCRdb keeps only in-frame clones here, not all; method: immunoSEQ multiplex PCR. The repertoire has approximately 26,000 clones, roughly 89% of them found once; the top ten carry around 3.5%. The sequencing input was PBMCs. The receptors here all came from a man aged 50-59 years.

The chain links TRBV19 to TRBJ2-3; D is possibly TRBD2 (5 bases). CDR3 length equals 15 residues. In germline, CDR1 is LNHDA, CDR2 SQIVND (reference sequence). Trimming pared 3 bases from V and 2 bases from J, leaving 12 bases between. The CDR3 nucleotides read TGTGCCAGTAGTATCGGCCGGACTCCCACAGATACGCAGTATTTT. It specifies CASSIGRTPTDTQYF. The full variable domain, with the rest looked up from reference TRBV19 and TRBJ2-3, is DGGITQSPKYLFRKEGQNVTLSCEQNLNHDAMYWYRQDPGQGLRLIYYSQIVNDFQKGDIAEGYSVSREKKESFPLTVTSAQKNPTAFYLCASSIGRTPTDTQYFGPGTRLTVL.

The rearrangement uses TRBV28 and TRBJ1-3; D gene ambiguous. V shed 3 bases and J shed 0 bases, with 6 bases lying between them. The CDR3 runs 14 residues. CDR1 is MDHEN and CDR2 is SYDVKM in the germline V gene. The CDR3 reads CASSFPSSGNTIYF. Written as DNA, the CDR3 is TGTGCCAGCAGTTTCCCGAGCTCTGGAAACACCATATATTTT.

The genes are TRBV19 and TRBJ1-2; perhaps TRBD1 as D (6 bases). This CDR3 has 13 residues. Looked up from germline, CDR1 is LNHDA and CDR2 is SQIVND (reference sequence). Trimming pared 3 bases from V and 6 bases from J, leaving 11 bases between. CDR3 nucleotide sequence: TGTGCCAGTAGTATTTCAGGGGAGAATGGCTACACCTTC. This sequence encodes CASSISGENGYTF. The whole variable domain, remainder taken from reference TRBV19 and TRBJ1-2, is DGGITQSPKYLFRKEGQNVTLSCEQNLNHDAMYWYRQDPGQGLRLIYYSQIVNDFQKGDIAEGYSVSREKKESFPLTVTSAQKNPTAFYLCASSISGENGYTFGSGTRLTVV.

This chain connects TRBV6-1 to TRBJ2-2, with D hard to call. Trimming removed 1 base at V and 8 bases at J, with 11 bases between. Germline V gene sequence: CDR1 MNHNS, CDR2 SASEGT. CDR3 length equals 14 residues. The CDR3 DNA follows: TGTGCCAGCAGTGAAGGGTCGTTCAGGGGGGAGCTGTTTTTT. Residues: CASSEGSFRGELFF.

The chain joins TRBV29-1 to TRBJ1-2; 8 bases fit TRBD1. The CDR3 runs to 13 residues. Trimming at V came to 7 bases and at J to 3 bases, leaving 7 bases not matched to a gene. Per the germline V gene, CDR1 is SQVTM and CDR2 is ANQGSEA. CDR3 amino acids: CSDLQGVDYGYTF. CDR3 coding DNA: TGCAGCGACCTACAGGGGGTGGACTATGGCTACACCTTC.

The rearrangement links TRBV30 to TRBJ2-2, with a tentative D call TRBD1 (5 bases). Germline V gene lookup returns CDR1 GTSNPN and CDR2 SVGIG (reference sequence). Trimming took off 5 bases at V and 2 bases at J, with 15 bases between the two ends. This CDR3 is 15 amino acids long. The CDR3: CAWESWGHNTGELFF. CDR3 nucleotides: TGTGCCTGGGAGTCCTGGGGCCACAACACCGGGGAGCTGTTTTTT.

J is TRBJ2-3 and V is TRBV7-9; 7 bases match TRBD2. Germline V gene sequence: CDR1 SEHNR, CDR2 FQNEAQ (reference sequence). The CDR3 length is 16 residues. The ends lost 4 bases at V and 0 bases at J; junction bases unmatched: 7. CDR3 in amino acids: CASSSWTRWSTDTQYF. In DNA form, the CDR3 reads TGTGCCAGCAGCTCCTGGACTAGATGGAGCACAGATACGCAGTATTTT.

The V gene is TRBV18, the J gene TRBJ2-1; D is possibly TRBD1 (6 bases). Germline assignment: CDR1 KGHSH and CDR2 LQKENI. With 2 bases removed from V and 5 bases from J, the gap between germline ends came to 13 bases. The CDR3 is 15 residues long. CDR3 coding DNA: TGTGCCAGCTCACCAACCGACAGGAGGCACAATGAGCAGTTCTTC. Residues: CASSPTDRRHNEQFF.

The gene calls are TRBV30 and TRBJ1-2, with 7 positions matching TRBD1. V dropped 4 bases and J dropped 8; count of bases not matched to a gene: 10. The CDR3 covers 13 residues. CDR1 is GTSNPN and CDR2 is SVGIG in the germline V gene (reference sequence). The chain's CDR3 is CAWISERGRGYTF. CDR3 coding DNA: TGTGCCTGGATCTCGGAGAGGGGGCGAGGCTACACCTTC.

The gene calls are TRBV29-1 and TRBJ1-4; unclear D gene. This CDR3 is built from 12 residues. Trimming cost V 7 bases and J 8 bases, with 14 bases left between them. Germline V CDR1 and CDR2: SQVTM, ANQGSEA. The CDR3 DNA sequence: TGCAGCGCCGGGGAATATGGAGAAAAACTGTTTTTT. Translated, it gives CSAGEYGEKLFF.

The chain couples TRBV6-5 to TRBJ2-7; TRBD2 is a possible D gene (5 bases). The length of the CDR3 is 14 residues. Trimming took off 8 bases at V and 5 bases at J, with 19 bases between the two ends. Germline V gives CDR1 MNHEY, CDR2 SVGAGI. The CDR3: CASSLPGKDDEQYF. DNA for the CDR3: TGTGCCAGCTCCCTCCCGGGGAAGGACGACGAGCAGTACTTC.

The chain recombines TRBV30 with TRBJ1-5; D remains ambiguous. V was cut by 0 bases and J by 6 bases, with 9 bases left in between. This CDR3 region has 13 residues. Germline V gene data show CDR1 as GTSNPN and CDR2 as SVGIG (reference sequence). CDR3 DNA: TGTGCCTGGAGTGTACACGAGGGTCAGCCCCAGCATTTT. This sequence encodes CAWSVHEGQPQHF.

The chain combines TRBV7-2 with TRBJ2-1, with 14 bases lining up with TRBD2. The V and J ends lost 2 bases and 12 bases, in that order; junction bases with no gene match: 9. Germline CDR1 is SGHTA and CDR2 is FQGNSA. This CDR3 spans 16 amino acids. The CDR3 DNA reads TGTGCCAGCAGCTTATCAGGGGGACTAGCGGGAGTCACGCAGTTCTTC. Its translation: CASSLSGGLAGVTQFF. The full variable domain, with the rest looked up from reference TRBV7-2 and TRBJ2-1, is GAGVSQSPSNKVTEKGKDVELRCDPISGHTALYWYRQSLGQGLEFLIYFQGNSAPDKSGLPSDRFSAERTGGSVSTLTIQRTQQEDSAVYLCASSLSGGLAGVTQFFGPGTRLTVL.

V usage is TRBV4-3 and J usage is TRBJ1-2; no clear D. V was shortened by 0 bases and J by 1 base, with 12 bases between the two germline ends. CDR1 and CDR2 (germline): LGHNA, YSLEER. CDR3 length equals 16 residues. CDR3 bases: TGCGCCAGCAGCCAAGATGAGAGGTCAGTTAACTATGGCTACACCTTC. It specifies CASSQDERSVNYGYTF.

The chain is built from TRBV6-1 and TRBJ1-5, with D tentatively TRBD1 (5 bases). Germline V gene sequence: CDR1 MNHNS, CDR2 SASEGT. The CDR3 contains 12 residues. The V end was cut by 4 bases, the J end by 7 bases, with 8 bases between. The CDR3 nucleotides read TGTGCCAGCAGTGCCAGGGCCCAGCCCCAGCATTTT. This encodes CASSARAQPQHF.

The chain employs TRBV20-1 and TRBJ2-5; no firm D call. Matching the DNA end better, TRBJ2-7 makes the J call doubtful. Germline V gives CDR1 DFQATT, CDR2 SNEGSKA (reference sequence). CDR3 size: 10 residues. The CDR3 bases are TGCAGTGCTCTCACCTACGAGCAGTACTTC. This sequence encodes CSALTYEQYF.

The chain has TRBV6-5 and TRBJ2-5; 7 positions agree with TRBD1. Unmatched junction bases numbered 5, after V lost 2 bases and J lost 5 bases. There are 14 residues in the CDR3. Germline loops: CDR1 MNHEY, CDR2 SVGAGI. In DNA form, the CDR3 reads TGTGCCAGCAGTTACAGGGGGCCTGAGGAGACCCAGTACTTC. The encoded protein is CASSYRGPEETQYF.

V and J are TRBV2 and TRBJ2-1; 8 nucleotides match TRBD2. This CDR3 has 12 residues. V lost 9 bases, J lost 10 bases, and 8 bases stayed unmatched. Germline lookup yields CDR1 SNHLY and CDR2 FYNNEI. CDR3: CASTSGPLEQFF. The CDR3 DNA is TGTGCCAGTACTAGCGGCCCTTTGGAGCAGTTCTTC.

This clone was seen a handful of times. The chain recombines TRBV2 with TRBJ2-2; D is undetermined. Germline CDR1 is SNHLY and CDR2 is FYNNEI. Trimming stripped 3 bases from V and 4 bases from J, with 9 bases between. The CDR3 is 14 amino acids. Here the CDR3 DNA reads TGTGCCAGCAGTGATCCGGGTATCACCGGGGAGCTGTTTTTT. This sequence encodes CASSDPGITGELFF. The entire variable domain, with the rest obtained from reference TRBV2 and TRBJ2-2, is as follows: EPEVTQTPSHQVTQMGQEVILRCVPISNHLYFYWYRQILGQKVEFLVSFYNNEISEKSEIFDDQFSVERPDGSNFTLKIRSTKLEDSAMYFCASSDPGITGELFFGEGSRLTVL.

The rearrangement uses TRBV27 and TRBJ2-3; D is uncertain. V was trimmed by 6 bases and J by 3 bases, leaving 7 bases between them. Germline-derived CDR1 and CDR2 are MNHEY and SMNVEV (reference sequence). The CDR3 spans 12 residues. The DNA of the CDR3 is TGTGCCAGCAGAACCAGTACAGATACGCAGTATTTT. Protein product: CASRTSTDTQYF.

The chain is built from TRBV9 and TRBJ2-3, with D possibly being TRBD1 (6 bases). V was pared by 7 bases and J by 6 bases, with 21 bases between. The germline V gene has CDR1 SGDLS and CDR2 YYNGEE. CDR3 length: 15 residues. CDR3 sequence: CASDTGLWESDTQYF. In nucleotides, the CDR3 is TGTGCCAGCGACACAGGGCTATGGGAGTCGGATACGCAGTATTTT.

The rearrangement uses TRBV18 and TRBJ2-7; no reliable D call. V dropped 3 bases and J dropped 6 bases, with 12 bases sitting between them. The germline CDR1 and CDR2 sequences are KGHSH and LQKENI. The CDR3 length is 13 residues. The CDR3 loop is CASSPQTDGEQYF. In DNA, the CDR3 is TGTGCCAGCTCACCCCAAACAGACGGCGAGCAGTACTTC.

This clone appeared a few times. The chain links TRBV30 to TRBJ1-5; D not resolved. The CDR3 contains 13 residues. Germline V gene lookup returns CDR1 GTSNPN and CDR2 SVGIG (reference sequence). Trimming removed 2 bases at V and 3 bases at J, with 8 bases between. CDR3: CAWSLEDNQPQHF. CDR3 nucleotides: TGTGCCTGGAGTCTTGAGGACAATCAGCCCCAGCATTTT. Complete variable domain (other parts from reference TRBV30 and TRBJ1-5): SQTIHQWPATLVQPVGSPLSLECTVEGTSNPNLYWYRQAAGRGLQLLFYSVGIGQISSEVPQNLSASRPQDRQFILSSKKLLLSDSGFYLCAWSLEDNQPQHFGDGTRLSIL.

This chain uses TRBV7-8 with TRBJ2-3, with TRBD1 matching 7 bases. CDR1 and CDR2 from the germline V gene are SGHVS and FQNEAQ. The CDR3 runs 15 residues. Trimming removed 5 bases from V and 1 base from J; junction bases left unmatched: 6. The CDR3, as DNA: TGTGCCAGCAGCCTAAGACAGGGCGGCACAGATACGCAGTATTTT. It specifies CASSLRQGGTDTQYF.

The chain is built from TRBV11-1 and TRBJ2-7, with 11 bases fitting TRBD2. The CDR3 is 16 residues long. Germline assignment: CDR1 SGHAT and CDR2 FQDESV (reference sequence). Trimming took 2 bases from V and 4 from J; bases not matched to a gene: 7. CDR3: CASSLFTGTSGYEQYF. DNA for the CDR3: TGTGCCAGCAGCTTATTCACCGGGACTAGCGGTTACGAGCAGTACTTC.

The V and J genes are TRBV6-5 and TRBJ2-1; perhaps TRBD1 as D (5 bases). V lost 2 bases and J 0 bases, leaving 8 bases between the germline ends. CDR3 size: 15 residues. The germline V gene encodes CDR1 MNHEY and CDR2 SVGAGI. The CDR3 nucleotides are TGTGCCAGCAGTTACGACAGAGGCTCCTACAATGAGCAGTTCTTC. Encoded protein: CASSYDRGSYNEQFF.

The chain couples TRBV19 to TRBJ2-7, with a tentative D call TRBD2 (6 bases). The CDR3 consists of 15 residues. In germline, CDR1 is LNHDA, CDR2 SQIVND (reference sequence). Between the trimmed V and J ends, which lost 10 bases and 3 bases, there was a span of 22 bases. This CDR3 reads CATYLEPRRDYEQYF. In DNA, the CDR3 is TGTGCCACCTACCTTGAACCGCGGCGGGACTACGAGCAGTACTTC.